Presented here are 25 T cell receptor beta chains from one specimen sequenced in a study of CD8+CD57+ T cells in acquired aplastic anemia (dated by TCRdb to 2016 to 2018). TCRdb names Illumina HiSeq 2000 as the instrument used. Genomic DNA was used as template for profiling of TCR beta VDJ combinations and CDR3 sequences. TCRdb ran its own pipeline on the public reads, namely fastp trimming at Q25 and MiXCR clone calling, and kept in-frame beta chains. Identical CDR3 proteins give one entry, which carries the most common genes and DNA. For this sample there are some 240,000 distinct CDR3 sequences; 34% appear just once. Jointly, the top ten make up about 1.1% of the sample. The sequenced sample consisted of sorted CD4+, CD8+, or CD8+CD57+ T cells (not recorded which) from PBMCs. All receptors derive from a human donor in good health, serving as a control.

This clonotype was detected many times. The V and J genes are TRBV4-1 and TRBJ1-2; unclear D gene. CDR3 length equals 17 residues. In germline, CDR1 is MGHRA, CDR2 YSYEKL. V was shortened by 3 bases and J by 0 bases, with 17 bases between the two germline ends. The CDR3 bases are TGCGCCAGCAGCCAGAACGAAAAAAAGCAGACTAACTATGGCTACACCTTC. It translates to CASSQNEKKQTNYGYTF.

This clonotype occurred many times. This rearrangement joins TRBV2 to TRBJ1-5; D remains unclear. Trimming removed 4 bases from V and 8 bases from J, with 18 bases in between. CDR3 length: 15 residues. CDR1 is SNHLY and CDR2 is FYNNEI in the germline V gene. The CDR3 nucleotides are TGTGCCAGCAGTGGGGGTCTGGGGTGGGGAGAGCCCCAGCATTTT. Its translation is CASSGGLGWGEPQHF.

This clonotype was counted many times. The chain couples TRBV11-2 to TRBJ2-7, with 12 bases fitting TRBD2. Germline trimming cut 4 bases from V and 2 bases from J; bases unmatched to any gene: 12. Germline values: CDR1 SGHAT, CDR2 FQNNGV. CDR3 length: 18 residues. CDR3 bases: TGTGCCAGCAGCTCCCGGCTAGCGGGAGGGCTATACGCCTACGAGCAGTACTTC. Translated: CASSSRLAGGLYAYEQYF.

This clonotype was detected once. A single base separates this from a much larger clone, so it may be a read error. The chain combines TRBV6-1 with TRBJ1-2; 7 bases fit TRBD1. Per the germline V gene, CDR1 is MNHNS and CDR2 is SASEGT. J lost 8 bases, V lost 8 bases, and 14 bases had no gene match. This CDR3 region has 14 residues. DNA of the CDR3: TGTGCCAGCGGGTTGACAGGGAAGGTGTGGGGCTACACCTTC. Protein product: CASGLTGKVWGYTF.

The V and J genes are TRBV7-8 and TRBJ1-2; unclear D gene. Between the trimmed V and J ends, which lost 1 base and 2 bases, there was a span of 8 bases. The CDR3 consists of 14 residues. Germline values: CDR1 SGHVS, CDR2 FQNEAQ. The CDR3 region has the DNA TGTGCCAGCAGCTTAGGAGAGTTGAACTATGGCTACACCTTC. It codes for CASSLGELNYGYTF.

In this sample, this clonotype turned up many times. This chain uses TRBV20-1 with TRBJ1-1; 7 bases are shared with TRBD1. With V trimmed by 8 bases and J by 5 bases, 8 bases remained unmatched. Germline CDR1 reads DFQATT; CDR2 reads SNEGSKA (reference sequence). CDR3 size: 12 residues. Here the CDR3 reads CSPYRGPTEAFF. The CDR3 DNA is TGCAGTCCATACAGGGGACCAACTGAAGCTTTCTTT.

This clonotype was seen many times. V and J are TRBV30 and TRBJ1-6, with a weak D call TRBD1 (5 bases). CDR1 and CDR2 (germline): GTSNPN, SVGIG (reference sequence). V was trimmed by 3 bases and J by 4 bases, leaving 16 bases between them. The CDR3 is 16 residues long. The CDR3 coding sequence is TGTGCCTGGAGGGGGAGAGGGGCTACTTATAATTCACCCCTCCACTTT. Its protein is CAWRGRGATYNSPLHF.

The table lists this clonotype with a few counts. This may be a read error: a much more frequent sequence differs by one nucleotide. The chain employs TRBV29-1 and TRBJ1-1; 8 bases fit TRBD1. CDR1 is SQVTM, CDR2 ANQGSEA, per germline. This CDR3 region has 17 residues. CDR3 in amino acids: CSVEAARDRPMNAEAFF. CDR3 nucleotides: TGCAGCGTTGAAGCAGCAAGGGACAGGCCAATGAACGCTGAAGCTTTCTTT.

The chain links TRBV5-1 to TRBJ2-3; 13 bases agree with TRBD2. Germline-derived CDR1 and CDR2 are SGHRS and YFSETQ. The trim removed 0 bases at V and 5 bases at J, leaving 9 bases unmatched. CDR3 length: 18 amino acids. In DNA, the CDR3 is TGCGCCAGCAGCTTGGTATCGGGACTAGCGGGACGGGTAGATACGCAGTATTTT. Protein: CASSLVSGLAGRVDTQYF.

This clonotype was detected ten times or more. V is TRBV12-3 or TRBV12-4 and J is TRBJ1-2, with 11 nucleotides matching TRBD1. V dropped 2 bases and J dropped 3; count of bases not matched to a gene: 2. The CDR3 runs 15 residues. CDR3 in amino acids: CASSLMGQGDYGYTF. In DNA, the CDR3 is TGTGCCAGCAGTTTAATGGGACAGGGGGACTATGGCTACACCTTC.

This clonotype was seen a few times. The chain links TRBV12-5 to TRBJ2-1, with a weak D call TRBD1 (5 bases). Germline V gene data show CDR1 as LGHNT and CDR2 as FRNRAP. This CDR3 comprises 14 residues. V lost 6 bases to trimming and J lost 4 bases, with 13 bases between them. The CDR3 nucleotides are TGTGCTAGTGGGGCGGAACAGGCGTACAATGAGCAGTTCTTC. Translating it yields CASGAEQAYNEQFF.

J is TRBJ2-7 and V is TRBV11-2; D tentatively fits TRBD1 or TRBD2 (5 bases each). V gave up 3 bases and J gave up 4 bases, with 19 bases separating them. CDR1 SGHAT and CDR2 FQNNGV come from the germline V gene. The CDR3 is 16 amino acids. The CDR3 reads CASSLVGLWGKYEQYF. The CDR3 DNA is TGTGCCAGCAGCTTGGTAGGGTTGTGGGGGAAGTACGAGCAGTACTTC. The full variable domain, its missing parts supplied by reference TRBV11-2 and TRBJ2-7, is EAGVAQSPRYKIIEKRQSVAFWCNPISGHATLYWYQQILGQGPKLLIQFQNNGVVDDSQLPKDRFSAERLKGVDSTLKIQPAKLEDSAVYLCASSLVGLWGKYEQYFGPGTRLTVT.

This clonotype was detected many times. The V and J genes are TRBV25-1 and TRBJ1-3, with unresolved D. With 4 bases removed from V and 0 bases from J, the gap between germline ends came to 7 bases. There are 14 residues in the CDR3. Germline loops: CDR1 MGHDK, CDR2 SYGVNS. CDR3 sequence: CASSGISSGNTIYF. In nucleotides, the CDR3 is TGTGCCAGCAGTGGGATTTCCTCTGGAAACACCATATATTTT.

The chain recombines TRBV6-1 with TRBJ1-5, with D uncertain. V lost 3 bases, J lost 5 bases, and 8 bases lay in between. The V gene's germline CDR1 is MNHNS and CDR2 SASEGT. The length of the CDR3 is 13 residues. This chain's CDR3 is CASSEGSHQPQHF. DNA of the CDR3: TGTGCCAGCAGTGAGGGGAGCCATCAGCCCCAGCATTTT.

The gene calls are TRBV7-8 and TRBJ1-2; D is undetermined. The CDR3 totals 16 residues. The germline V and J ends were trimmed by 1 base and 4 bases, with 16 bases remaining between them. Germline CDR1 and CDR2: SGHVS and FQNEAQ. This CDR3 reads CASSLGGVGVSYGYTF. The CDR3 nucleotides are TGTGCCAGCAGCTTAGGGGGAGTTGGAGTAAGCTATGGCTACACCTTC.

This clonotype has ten or more counts. The J gene is TRBJ1-2, the V gene TRBV2, with D unresolved. Germline V gene sequence: CDR1 SNHLY, CDR2 FYNNEI. The CDR3 loop spans 13 amino acids. Trimming removed 6 bases at V and 4 bases at J, with 12 bases between. CDR3 DNA sequence: TGTGCCAGCAGGCCAGACCTGGGCTATGGCTACACCTTC. Translated: CASRPDLGYGYTF.

This clonotype appeared many times. V gene TRBV10-3 combines with J gene TRBJ2-1; no firm D call. The CDR3 is made up of 14 amino acids. The V gene's germline CDR1 is ENHRY and CDR2 SYGVKD. V was clipped by 0 bases and J by 7 bases, with 10 bases between them. CDR3 DNA: TGTGCCATCAGTGAGTCCCCTAGTTTAAATGAGCAGTTCTTC. It specifies CAISESPSLNEQFF.

A remark on this clonotype: This could be a read error, since a much larger clone is one nucleotide away. The chain uses TRBV7-8 and TRBJ1-3; D ambiguous. The CDR3 runs 15 residues. CDR1 SGHVS and CDR2 FQNEAQ come from the germline V gene. The CDR3 DNA follows: TGTGCCAGCGGCTTAGAAAGAGTCTCTGGAAACACCATATATTTT. Translating gives CASGLERVSGNTIYF.

This clonotype was detected once. Likely a read error: the CDR3 ends without its conserved phenylalanine or tryptophan. The chain combines TRBV20-1 with TRBJ2-5; no firm D call. The CDR3 spans 17 residues. In germline, CDR1 is DFQATT, CDR2 SNEGSKA (reference sequence). Deletions cut 2 bases from V and 5 bases from J, with 24 bases between. The CDR3 sequence is CSARTSSHSLTAETQYL. In DNA form, the CDR3 reads TGCAGTGCTAGAACTTCGAGCCACTCCCTGACGGCGGAGACCCAGTACCTC.

Ten or more counts support this clonotype. The rearrangement joins TRBV29-1 to TRBJ2-5, with D perhaps assigned TRBD1 or TRBD2 (5 bases each). CDR3 length: 14 residues. Germline values: CDR1 SQVTM, CDR2 ANQGSEA. V was trimmed by 5 bases and J by 2 bases, leaving 15 bases between them. CDR3 coding DNA: TGCAGCGTTTACGCAGGGTGGAGGCAAGAGACCCAGTACTTC. Its protein is CSVYAGWRQETQYF.

This clonotype was detected once. This may come from a read error, since a much larger clone is one base off. The gene calls are TRBV20-1 and TRBJ1-2; 8 bases align to TRBD1. This CDR3 is 15 amino acids long. CDR1 is DFQATT and CDR2 is SNEGSKA in the germline V gene (reference sequence). J was trimmed by 6 bases and V by 0 bases; bases with no gene match: 9. This chain's CDR3 is CSARDGRGLLDGYTF. CDR3 coding DNA: TGCAGTGCTAGAGATGGCAGGGGGCTGCTGGATGGCTACACCTTC.

This clonotype was recorded a few times. The rearrangement joins TRBV6-1 to TRBJ1-3; possible D gene TRBD1, 6 bases. This CDR3 is 15 amino acids long. V lost 2 bases and J lost 4, with 12 bases in between. Germline CDR1 and CDR2: MNHNS and SASEGT. In DNA form, the CDR3 reads TGTGCCAGCAGTGAATATCACAGGGTGGGAAACACCATATATTTT. This translates into CASSEYHRVGNTIYF.

On this clonotype itself: At one of its ends the junction is not consistent with the germline gene, which may arise from a read error. The chain couples TRBV11-1 to TRBJ2-1; 10 nucleotides align to TRBD2. The CDR3 is made up of 16 amino acids. The V gene's germline CDR1 is SGHAT and CDR2 FQDESV (reference sequence). CDR3 bases: TGTGCCAGCAGCTTATGGTGGACTAGCGGCTACGATGAGCAGTTCTTC. Translation gives CASSLWWTSGYDEQFF.

V is TRBV19 and J is TRBJ2-1; maybe TRBD2 (6 bases). The germline V gene encodes CDR1 LNHDA and CDR2 SQIVND (reference sequence). This CDR3 contains 14 residues. Trimming removed 4 bases from V and 6 bases from J, with 13 bases in between. The CDR3 DNA is TGTGCCAGTAGTACGCGGGACGCAAGCAATGAGCAGTTCTTC. This sequence encodes CASSTRDASNEQFF.

Details on this clonotype: One base away lies a much larger clone, so this may be a sequencing read error. The gene calls are TRBV7-2 and TRBJ1-2, with TRBD1 as a possible D gene (5 bases). Germline values: CDR1 SGHTA, CDR2 FQGNSA. CDR3 length: 15 residues. In nucleotides, the CDR3 is TGTGCCAGCAGCTTAGCTCGGGAGGGACTCTATGGCTACGCCTTC. It yields the protein CASSLAREGLYGYAF. Supplemented by reference TRBV7-2 and TRBJ1-2, the full variable domain reads GAGVSQSPSNKVTEKGKDVELRCDPISGHTALYWYRQSLGQGLEFLIYFQGNSAPDKSGLPSDRFSAERTGGSVSTLTIQRTQQEDSAVYLCASSLAREGLYGYAFGSGTRLTVV.